These T cell receptor beta chains were read from a single sample in a study of T cell responses to AZD1222 COVID-19 vaccine. Measured with immunoSEQ multiplex PCR; TCRdb has only the in-frame clones, and not every one. The sample contains over 100,000 clones, 70% to 90% of which appear only once. Sequenced here: peripheral blood, sampled on day 0 of AZD1222 vaccination. These TCRs come from an adult in good health. Both conserved end residues are part of each CDR3. The order of the fields is V gene, CDR3 protein.

TRBV6-5	CATVQVPPEAFF
TRBV28	CASSRTPTGSGSPLHF
TRBV14	CASSQEGTGYYGYTF
TRBV7-3	CASSLGGPLYGYTF
TRBV7-6	CASTPGTGWTDTQYF
TRBV7-4	CASSPKVVAGRSYNEQFF
TRBV5-1	CASSLARSYEQYF
TRBV7-2	CASSFNPGLADNEQFF
TRBV6-4	CASSDSAGGNEQFF
TRBV10-3	CAIMASGRAGDTQYF
TRBV19	CASSNRGGGDGQPQHF
TRBV19	CASRDRQNTEAFF
TRBV5-4	CASSPTAGVGTDTQYF
TRBV19	CASSQDLSSGNTIYF
TRBV9	CASSVGGTPSSYNEQFF
TRBV3-1/TRBV3-2	CASSQGTGALEPQHF
TRBV28	CASSLGVTYEQYF
TRBV5-1	CASSLGAGNQPQHF
TRBV28	CASSRSGGVGETQYF
TRBV19	CASSIPSGRNTGELFF
TRBV20-1	CSARGGNTIYF
TRBV5-1	CASTSSWGGNSPLHF
TRBV5-1	CASRSGTSGAYEQYF
TRBV27	CASSFSGTGPGNTIYF
TRBV20-1	CSAPFTYEQYF
TRBV5-5	CASSLFSLGGVGYEQYF
TRBV2	CASSEALGVLYF
TRBV6-6	CASSYSRGGTGELFF
TRBV5-8	CASSLVPPPGNTIYF
TRBV9	CASSFGTSTNEQFF
TRBV27	CASSLIGGNEQFF
TRBV6-5	CASRIGTTNEKLFF
TRBV4-1	CASSQGFGSGGGQETQYF
TRBV5-1	CASLHWTVDEKLFF
TRBV19	CASSILQDNQPQHF
TRBV2	CASAMGQETQYF
TRBV28	CASSFVVAGAGELFF
TRBV6-5	CASSGTGYSNQPQHF
TRBV7-9	CASSYLLTGTNTGELFF
TRBV6-5	CASSFDSGSPEKLFF
TRBV10-1	CASSVLAGAEQYF